Here is one T cell receptor (beta chain) with its context. These data originate in a study of OX40 agonist ivuxolimab in advanced cancers. Clones were sequenced by immunoSEQ multiplex PCR, and TCRdb holds only the in-frame ones, with some missing. Here the sample spans approximately 100,000 clones, 90% being singletons. The V gene lost 5 bases and the J gene lost 6 bases, with 14 bases spanning the gap. This CDR3 is built from 14 residues. Germline lookup yields CDR1 SEHNR and CDR2 FQNEAQ (reference sequence). The chain employs TRBV7-9 and TRBJ1-5; possible D gene TRBD1, 6 bases. The source material was CD4+ or CD8+ T cells sorted from blood, sampled in a trial of the OX40 agonist ivuxolimab. The source is an adult with an advanced solid tumor such as melanoma, head and neck, liver or kidney cancer. CDR3 region: CASSPQGVGQPQHF. The CDR3 region has the DNA TGTGCCAGCAGCCCACAGGGTGTTGGTCAGCCCCAGCATTTT.